Presented here are 14 T cell receptor beta chains from one specimen sequenced in a study of T cells after posttransplantation cyclophosphamide. Sequenced by immunoSEQ multiplex PCR; TCRdb stores in-frame clones only, minus some. The sample yields some 64,000 clones, 90% to 95% seen once. The sample consisted of PBMCs. These receptors were taken from a woman aged 30 to 39 in good health and a related stem cell transplant donor.

The gene calls are TRBV18 and TRBJ2-7; weak D call: TRBD1 (6 bases). The CDR3 contains 14 residues. Per germline, CDR1 KGHSH and CDR2 LQKENI. Trimming stripped 4 bases from V and 3 bases from J, with 13 bases between. The CDR3: CASSHEEQGYEQYF. The CDR3 bases are TGTGCCAGCTCACATGAAGAACAGGGCTACGAGCAGTACTTC.

The chain is built from TRBV28 and TRBJ1-4; D not resolved. This CDR3 has 15 amino acids. Trimming removed 4 bases from V and 3 bases from J, with 12 bases in between. CDR1 and CDR2 from the germline V gene are MDHEN and SYDVKM. The CDR3: CASSSIGLANEKLFF. The CDR3 DNA reads as TGTGCCAGCAGTTCAATAGGGCTGGCTAATGAAAAACTGTTTTTT.

The chain couples TRBV7-9 to TRBJ1-2, with 7 bases matching TRBD1. Germline trimming cut 5 bases from V and 5 bases from J; bases unmatched to any gene: 8. CDR1 and CDR2 from the germline V gene are SEHNR and FQNEAQ (reference sequence). The CDR3 runs to 14 residues. CDR3 region: CASSLGQLSYGYTF. CDR3 DNA: TGTGCCAGCAGCCTGGGACAGCTCTCTTATGGCTACACCTTC.

This chain uses TRBV18 with TRBJ1-2; 7 bases agree with TRBD1. The CDR3 sequence is 13 residues long. Looked up from germline, CDR1 is KGHSH and CDR2 is LQKENI. The V and J ends lost 5 bases and 8 bases, in that order; junction bases with no gene match: 8. CDR3 protein: CASSATGVNGYTF. CDR3 in DNA: TGTGCCAGCTCAGCTACAGGGGTGAACGGCTACACCTTC.

This chain links TRBV14 with TRBJ2-1, with 9 bases fitting TRBD2. There are 15 residues in the CDR3. V lost 1 base, J lost 9 bases, and 7 bases stayed unmatched. Germline CDR1 reads SGHDN; CDR2 reads FVKESK. The CDR3 here is CASSQGRGGAFEQFF. The CDR3, as DNA: TGTGCCAGCAGCCAAGGTCGCGGGGGGGCCTTTGAGCAGTTCTTC.

The chain is built from TRBV19 and TRBJ1-6; TRBD1 agrees at 8 bases. This CDR3 has 14 residues. Trimming took 3 bases from V and 9 from J; bases not matched to a gene: 4. Germline V gene sequence: CDR1 LNHDA, CDR2 SQIVND (reference sequence). The CDR3 protein is CASSMGQEGSPLHF. The CDR3 region has the DNA TGTGCCAGTAGTATGGGACAGGAAGGTTCACCCCTCCACTTT.

The chain is built from TRBV4-2 and TRBJ2-3, with 12 bases identical to TRBD2. The CDR3 is made up of 15 amino acids. The V gene end was trimmed by 0 bases and the J gene end by 8 bases; junction bases not matched to a gene: 3. Germline V gives CDR1 LGHNA, CDR2 YNFKEQ. Written as DNA, the CDR3 is TGTGCCAGCAGCCAAGAGCTAGCGGGGGGGATTACGCAGTATTTT. Translated: CASSQELAGGITQYF.

The chain uses TRBV11-2 and TRBJ1-1; D not certain. V lost 3 bases and J 2 bases, leaving 10 bases between the germline ends. CDR1 and CDR2 from the germline V gene are SGHAT and FQNNGV. The CDR3 covers 14 residues. This CDR3 is CASSFQRLNTEAFF. The DNA for the CDR3 is TGTGCCAGCAGCTTCCAGCGCCTAAACACTGAAGCTTTCTTT.

The gene calls are TRBV29-1 and TRBJ2-2, with D maybe TRBD2 (5 bases). Germline CDR1 is SQVTM and CDR2 is ANQGSEA. V lost 4 bases and J 7 bases, leaving 7 bases between the germline ends. CDR3 size: 11 residues. The CDR3 DNA is TGCAGCGTTGCACGGGACGGGGAGCTGTTTTTT. Its translation: CSVARDGELFF.

The gene calls are TRBV25-1 and TRBJ1-4; D not certain. The V gene's germline CDR1 is MGHDK and CDR2 SYGVNS. The V end lost 8 bases, the J end lost 0 bases, and 10 bases lay between the germline ends. There are 14 residues in the CDR3. For the CDR3, the DNA is TGTGCCAGCGGAGATCATACAACTAATGAAAAACTGTTTTTT. Protein sequence: CASGDHTTNEKLFF.

The chain is built from TRBV7-9 and TRBJ1-6; 10 bases match TRBD1. V shed 5 bases and J 6 bases; nucleotides not matched to a gene: 4. Germline V gene lookup returns CDR1 SEHNR and CDR2 FQNEAQ (reference sequence). The CDR3 totals 15 residues. The CDR3 protein is CASSPGTGANSPLHF. For the CDR3, the DNA is TGTGCCAGCAGCCCGGGGACAGGGGCTAATTCACCCCTCCACTTT.

The CDR3 sequence is CASTSLGASGGSYETQYF. CDR3 DNA: TGTGCCAGTACTTCCCTGGGGGCTAGCGGGGGTTCGTACGAGACCCAGTACTTC. V gene TRBV28 combines with J gene TRBJ2-5; 10 bases are shared with TRBD2. The junction had 21 bases not matched to a gene; V was cut back by 9 bases and J by 5 bases. Germline V gene sequence: CDR1 MDHEN, CDR2 SYDVKM. This CDR3 has 18 residues.

This clone was seen a single time. CDR3 sequence: CASSSSGTGGSEAFF. The CDR3 bases are TGTGCCAGCAGCTCATCCGGGACAGGCGGTTCTGAAGCTTTCTTT. The chain carries TRBV13 and TRBJ1-1, with 8 bases aligning to TRBD1. In germline, CDR1 is PRHDT, CDR2 FYEKMQ (reference sequence). The V gene end was trimmed by 4 bases and the J gene end by 6 bases; junction bases not matched to a gene: 10. This CDR3 has 15 amino acids.

The CDR3 reads CASGTGTGWDSNQPQHF. CDR3 in DNA: TGTGCCAGCGGAACCGGGACAGGCTGGGATAGCAATCAGCCCCAGCATTTT. The V and J genes are TRBV4-2 and TRBJ1-5, with 8 bases that match TRBD1. Trimming removed 8 bases from V and 0 bases from J; junction bases left unmatched: 12. CDR1 is LGHNA, CDR2 YNFKEQ, per germline. This CDR3 has 17 amino acids.